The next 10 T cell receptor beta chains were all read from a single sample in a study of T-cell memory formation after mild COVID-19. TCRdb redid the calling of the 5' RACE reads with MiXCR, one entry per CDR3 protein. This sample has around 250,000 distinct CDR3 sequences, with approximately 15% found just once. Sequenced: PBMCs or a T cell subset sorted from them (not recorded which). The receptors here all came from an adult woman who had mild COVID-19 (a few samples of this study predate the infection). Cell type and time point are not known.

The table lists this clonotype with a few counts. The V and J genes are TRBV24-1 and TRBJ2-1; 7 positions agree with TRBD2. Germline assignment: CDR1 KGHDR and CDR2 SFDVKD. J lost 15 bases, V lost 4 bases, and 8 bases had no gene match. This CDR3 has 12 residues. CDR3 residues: CATSEGGATWFF. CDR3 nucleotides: TGTGCCACCAGTGAGGGAGGGGCCACGTGGTTCTTC.

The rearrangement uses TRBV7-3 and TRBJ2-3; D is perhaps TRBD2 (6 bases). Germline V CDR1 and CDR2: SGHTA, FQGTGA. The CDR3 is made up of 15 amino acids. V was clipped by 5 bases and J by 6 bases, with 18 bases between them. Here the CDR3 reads CASSRTGTPVDTQYF. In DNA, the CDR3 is TGTGCCAGCAGCCGGACCGGGACTCCGGTTGATACGCAGTATTTT.

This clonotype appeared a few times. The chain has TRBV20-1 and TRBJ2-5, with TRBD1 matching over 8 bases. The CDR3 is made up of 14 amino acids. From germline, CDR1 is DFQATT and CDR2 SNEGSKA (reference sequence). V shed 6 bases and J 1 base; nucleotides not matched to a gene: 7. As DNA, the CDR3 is TGCAGTGCCTCAGCGGACAGGGCCCAAGAGACCCAGTACTTC. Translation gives CSASADRAQETQYF.

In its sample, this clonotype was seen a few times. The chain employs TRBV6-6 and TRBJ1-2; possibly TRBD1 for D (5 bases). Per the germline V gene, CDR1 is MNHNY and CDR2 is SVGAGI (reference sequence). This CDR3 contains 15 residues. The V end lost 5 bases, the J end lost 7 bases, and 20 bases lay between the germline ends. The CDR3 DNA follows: TGTGCCAGCAGTCCCTCAGGACACCCAGCTATTGGCTACACCTTC. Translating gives CASSPSGHPAIGYTF.

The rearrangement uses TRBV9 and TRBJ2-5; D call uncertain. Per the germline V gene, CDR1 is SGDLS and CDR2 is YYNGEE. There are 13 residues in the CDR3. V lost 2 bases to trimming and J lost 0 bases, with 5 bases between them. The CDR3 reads CASSVEDQETQYF. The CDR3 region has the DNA TGTGCCAGCAGCGTGGAAGACCAAGAGACCCAGTACTTC. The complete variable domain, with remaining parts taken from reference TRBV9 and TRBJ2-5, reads DSGVTQTPKHLITATGQRVTLRCSPRSGDLSVYWYQQSLDQGLQFLIQYYNGEERAKGNILERFSAQQFPDLHSELNLSSLELGDSALYFCASSVEDQETQYFGPGTRLLVL.

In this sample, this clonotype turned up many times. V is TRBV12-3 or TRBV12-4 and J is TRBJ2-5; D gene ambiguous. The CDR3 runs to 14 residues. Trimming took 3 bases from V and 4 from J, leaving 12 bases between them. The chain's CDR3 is CASSFGPARETQYF. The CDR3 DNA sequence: TGTGCCAGCAGTTTTGGGCCAGCCAGAGAGACCCAGTACTTC.

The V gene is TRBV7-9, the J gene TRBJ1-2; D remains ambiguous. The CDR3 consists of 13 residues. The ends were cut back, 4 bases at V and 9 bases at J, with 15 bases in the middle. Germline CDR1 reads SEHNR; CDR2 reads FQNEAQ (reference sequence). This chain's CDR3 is CASSSASGLRYTF. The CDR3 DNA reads TGTGCCAGCAGCTCGGCATCTGGACTGCGCTACACCTTC.

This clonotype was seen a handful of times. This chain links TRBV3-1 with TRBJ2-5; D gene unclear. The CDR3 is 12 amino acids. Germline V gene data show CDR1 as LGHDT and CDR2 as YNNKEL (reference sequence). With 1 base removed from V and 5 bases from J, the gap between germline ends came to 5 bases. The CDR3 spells CASSQAWETQYF. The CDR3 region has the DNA TGTGCCAGCAGCCAAGCCTGGGAGACCCAGTACTTC.

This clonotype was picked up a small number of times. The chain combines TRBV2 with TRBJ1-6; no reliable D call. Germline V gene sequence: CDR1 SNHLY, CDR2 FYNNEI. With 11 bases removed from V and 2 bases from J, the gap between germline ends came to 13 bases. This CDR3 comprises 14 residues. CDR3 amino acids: CARSLRPYNSPLHF. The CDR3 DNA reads TGTGCCCGAAGCCTTCGTCCCTATAATTCACCCCTCCACTTT.

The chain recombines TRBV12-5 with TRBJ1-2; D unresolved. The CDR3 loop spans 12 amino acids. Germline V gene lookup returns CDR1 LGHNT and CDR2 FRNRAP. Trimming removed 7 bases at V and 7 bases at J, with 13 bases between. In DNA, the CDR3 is TGTGCTAGTGCCCCTGGAGTAGGTGGCTACACCTTC. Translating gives CASAPGVGGYTF.